This TCR beta chain was found in a study of cytomegalovirus exposure and HLA in healthy donors. Regarding the study as a whole: 87-base-pair reads could not separate some V segments, including TRBV6-2 and TRBV6-3. Using a false discovery rate of 0.05, a later analysis showed that 15,000 to 20,000 TCR beta sequences were associated with HLA alleles. Rarity characterized most TCR sequences, yet some public TCRs appeared in many donors.

As for this clone: What it binds is unknown.

Germline assignment: CDR1 MDHEN and CDR2 SYDVKM. Trimming stripped 7 bases from V and 2 bases from J, with 17 bases between. This CDR3 is built from 15 residues. PCR was performed using 60 Vbeta and 13 Jbeta primers. Authors' processing steps: The count from a later analysis was some 83 million unique TCR beta chains, some 10 million of them shared. Data came from immunoSEQ multiplex PCR; TCRdb stores just in-frame clones and leaves some out. V and J calls and clone size are copied from that table; D and trimming were computed from the DNA. This sample has 100,000 or so clones, with 75% found just once.

The sequenced sample was PBMCs. The rearrangement links TRBV28 to TRBJ1-2; maybe TRBD1 (6 bases). The TCR sequence derives from a woman aged 18-29 years in good health and CMV-seropositive. CDR3 protein: CASKIGGTLNYGYTF. CDR3 sequence (DNA): TGTGCCAGCAAAATAGGGGGTACTCTCAACTATGGCTACACCTTC.